What follows is one TCR beta chain and its context. Study processing details: Reference gene primer amplification yielded estimated nucleated cell counts. Clones were read by immunoSEQ multiplex PCR, and TCRdb kept only the in-frame ones, dropping some. The D gene and trimming were derived from the DNA, and the V and J assignments and clone size from that table. Of under 250,000 clones in the sample, about 85% are singletons; the top ten hold over 2.5%. This record comes from a study of blood T cell repertoires in COVID-19. About the research overall: The United States, Italy and Spain provided the acute and convalescent COVID-19 samples.

This CDR3 comprises 24 residues. Germline lookup yields CDR1 DFQATT and CDR2 SNEGSKA (reference sequence). With 3 bases clipped from V and 0 bases from J, the junction kept 28 bases outside the gene matches. This sequence joins TRBV20-1 and TRBJ2-1, with 11 bases identical to TRBD2. This receptor was identified in a man aged 50-59 years who had recovered from COVID-19. The sample consisted of peripheral blood. The CDR3, as DNA: TGCAGTGCTAGTCCCCCGTACCCTATACCTGAGGGACTAGCGGCATTAAGCTCCTACAATGAGCAGTTCTTC. It encodes CSASPPYPIPEGLAALSSYNEQFF.